This T cell receptor (beta chain) was documented in a study of blood T cell repertoires in COVID-19. Sequencing used immunoSEQ multiplex PCR; TCRdb keeps in-frame clones, though not all of them. The sample lists some 130,000 clones, roughly 80% occurring once. This CDR3 contains 15 residues. With V trimmed by 9 bases and J by 5 bases, 14 bases remained unmatched. Germline V CDR1 and CDR2: LNHDA, SQIVND (reference sequence). The sample was peripheral blood. The clonotype was recovered from a woman aged 45-60 years with acute or convalescent COVID-19. V and J are TRBV19 and TRBJ1-1; 8 nucleotides align to TRBD1. CDR3 nucleotides: TGTGCCAGCAGAGGACAGGGTCGAGGTTGGACTGAAGCTTTCTTT. Protein sequence: CASRGQGRGWTEAFF.